Listed below are T cell receptor beta chains from one sample, sequenced in a study of blood T cells in healthy people across ages. Each CDR3 protein is one row after TCRdb ran MiXCR on the 5' RACE reads. The sample yields around 1,000,000 distinct CDR3 sequences, about 23% seen once. These sequences were also reported in another study, on T cells of mothers and their children.

Material: blood. These receptors were taken from a girl aged 2 to 9 in good health. Both conserved end residues are part of each CDR3. The D gene is left open where the match is weak. Clone size appears in some rows only: once, few, many, or a class for an expanded clone.

>TRBV14|TRBJ1-2|-|-
TGTGCCAGCAGCCGCCTCTGGGGTTCGGGTGGCTACACCTTC
CASSRLWGSGGYTF
>TRBV7-2|TRBJ1-4|few|-
TGTGCCAGCAGCTTAGATGGGATCGGGGAACTGTTTTTT
CASSLDGIGELFF
>TRBV11-2|TRBJ2-4|-|-
TGTGCCAGCAGCTTAAGGCTTTCGGGAGACATTCAGTACTTC
CASSLRLSGDIQYF
>TRBV7-3|TRBJ2-5|few|-
TGTGCCAGCTCCAGGGAGGGGGAAGAGACCCAGTACTTC
CASSREGEETQYF
>TRBV12-3/TRBV12-4|TRBJ2-2|-|-
TGTGCCAGCAGAAGAACCGGGGAGCTGTTTTTT
CASRRTGELFF
>TRBV7-2|TRBJ2-7|-|-
TGTGCCAGCAGCGCTGGCCTAGCGAGTATATGGTACTTC
CASSAGLASIWYF
>TRBV29-1|TRBJ1-5|few|-
TGCAGCGTTGGGAGCGGGGAGCAGCCCCAGCATTTT
CSVGSGEQPQHF
>TRBV6-5|TRBJ2-5|few|TRBD1
TGTGCCAGCAGAAAGACAGGGATGGAGACCCAGTACTTC
CASRKTGMETQYF
>TRBV11-2|TRBJ2-7|-|-
TGTGCCAGCAGCTTTTCCGCCAGCTCCTACGAGCAGTACTTC
CASSFSASSYEQYF
>TRBV6-5|TRBJ2-1|few|-
TGTGCCAGCAGGATGGGGGGAGAGACGGATGAGCAGTTCTTC
CASRMGGETDEQFF
>TRBV7-2|TRBJ2-7|-|TRBD1
TGTGCCAGCAGTATCGACGGGACAGGACACTACGAGCAGTACTTC
CASSIDGTGHYEQYF
>TRBV20-1|TRBJ2-7|many|-
TGCAGTGCTCACCGGGGCGCAGGGGAGGTTGACGAGCAGTACTTC
CSAHRGAGEVDEQYF
>TRBV10-3|TRBJ1-2|-|TRBD1
TGTGCCATCAGTGTGGACAGGGACTATGGCTACACCTTC
CAISVDRDYGYTF
>TRBV7-2|TRBJ1-2|-|-
TGTGCCAGCAGCCCATCCACGGAAACTTACGGCTACACCTTC
CASSPSTETYGYTF
>TRBV20-1|TRBJ1-1|-|-
TGCAGTGCTAGTAACCCTCAAGCTTTCTTT
CSASNPQAFF
>TRBV13|TRBJ2-5|-|-
TGTGCCAGCAGCTTGCTGGAGAGCTCGGAGACCCAGTACTTC
CASSLLESSETQYF
>TRBV29-1|TRBJ2-5|few|-
TGCAGCGTTGAACGCCAAGAGACCCAGTACTTC
CSVERQETQYF
>TRBV19|TRBJ1-5|-|TRBD1
TGTGCCAGTAGCGACAGGGGGCCGGAGCAGCCCCAGCATTTT
CASSDRGPEQPQHF
>TRBV20-1|TRBJ1-1|-|-
TGCAGTGCTCAACAGAGTGAAGCTTTCTTT
CSAQQSEAFF
>TRBV18|TRBJ1-2|-|-
TGTGCCAGCTCACCACTGGGACAAAATGACGCCGGGGGCTACACCTTC
CASSPLGQNDAGGYTF
>TRBV7-2|TRBJ2-7|-|-
TGTGCCAGTAGATTAAGAGCGGGCTACGAGCAGTACTTC
CASRLRAGYEQYF
>TRBV5-1|TRBJ1-2|-|-
TGCGCCAGCAGCTTGGAGCCCAGGGGATCCTATGGCTACACCTTC
CASSLEPRGSYGYTF
>TRBV18|TRBJ1-1|-|-
TGTGCCAGCTCACCACCGTCGAGGGGTAACACTGAAGCTTTCTTT
CASSPPSRGNTEAFF
>TRBV14|TRBJ2-2|-|TRBD2
TGTGCCAGCAGCCCCCGGACTAGCGGAGGGAGGACCGGGGAGCTGTTTTTT
CASSPRTSGGRTGELFF
>TRBV2|TRBJ2-1|-|-
TGTGCCAGCACCGAAGGGGCAGTGGACTACAATGAGCAGTTCTTC
CASTEGAVDYNEQFF
>TRBV7-3|TRBJ2-1|few|TRBD2
TGTGCCAGCAGCTTAAACCTAGCGGGGGGGTACAATGAGCAGTTCTTC
CASSLNLAGGYNEQFF
>TRBV4-3|TRBJ2-2|-|-
TGCGCCAGCAGCCAAGAAGGGGCCTCCCACACCGGGGAGCTGTTTTTT
CASSQEGASHTGELFF
>TRBV11-2|TRBJ2-5|once|-
TGTGCCAGCAGCCCCAATGAAGGTCGACAAGAGACCCAGTACTTC
CASSPNEGRQETQYF
>TRBV29-1|TRBJ2-2|few|-
TGCAGCGTTTCTAGTTGGACCGGGGAGCTGTTTTTT
CSVSSWTGELFF
>TRBV29-1|TRBJ2-3|-|-
TGCAGCGTCAGGGGGGGTAGCACAGATACGCAGTATTTT
CSVRGGSTDTQYF
>TRBV4-1|TRBJ2-2|few|TRBD2
TGCGCCAGCAGCCAGGGGCCGGGACTAGCTAACACCGGGGAGCTGTTTTTT
CASSQGPGLANTGELFF
>TRBV5-5|TRBJ2-7|few|-
TGTGCCAGCAGCTGGGTCCCTGCGGAGGGTACCTACGAGCAGTACTTC
CASSWVPAEGTYEQYF
>TRBV5-6|TRBJ2-4|-|-
TGTGCCAGCAGCTCTCTCAGGGAAGGAGGTCACATTCAGTACTTC
CASSSLREGGHIQYF
>TRBV9|TRBJ1-1|-|-
TGTGCCAGCAATCAGGGGAAAAACACTGAAGCTTTCTTT
CASNQGKNTEAFF
>TRBV15|TRBJ2-1|few|-
TGTGCCACCAGCAGAGCGTATCCTGAGCAGTTCTTC
CATSRAYPEQFF
>TRBV12-3/TRBV12-4|TRBJ2-3|-|-
TGTGCCAGCAGTTTGCGAGAGAACACAGATACGCAGTATTTT
CASSLRENTDTQYF